The next 20 T cell receptor beta chains were all read from a single sample in a study of CD8+ T cells in alopecia areata. RNA extraction was followed by reverse transcription into cDNA, which acted as the sequencing template. The repertoire was sequenced with immunoSEQ multiplex PCR; TCRdb's copy has only in-frame clones and lacks some. The profile shows around 100,000 clones, just under 60% of them singletons. Treatment noted: oral pan-JAK inhibitor, 5-10 mg twice daily. The material sequenced was CD8+ T cells sorted from blood, taken between weeks 55 and 65, from a patient treated with tofacitinib. The receptors were sampled from a human donor with alopecia areata.

There are a few counts of this clone. The chain employs TRBV4-1 and TRBJ2-3; D remains unclear. V lost 0 bases and J lost 10, with 11 bases in between. In germline, CDR1 is MGHRA, CDR2 YSYEKL. This CDR3 contains 13 residues. The CDR3 reads CASSQEGLGSQYF. The DNA for the CDR3 is TGCGCCAGCAGCCAAGAGGGGTTGGGTTCGCAGTATTTT.

This clone was found a few times. In DNA form, the CDR3 reads TGTGCCAGCAAAGAAGGGGGACAGGGGAATTCACCCCTCCACTTT. Amino acids: CASKEGGQGNSPLHF. The V and J genes are TRBV7-9 and TRBJ1-6; the match to TRBD1 covers 10 bases. This CDR3 is built from 15 residues. Germline V lookup: CDR1 SEHNR, CDR2 FQNEAQ (reference sequence). J lost 7 bases, V lost 7 bases, and 7 bases had no gene match.

The rearrangement links TRBV4-1 to TRBJ1-2; a possible D gene is TRBD1 (6 bases). Germline CDR1 reads MGHRA; CDR2 reads YSYEKL. This CDR3 contains 14 residues. V lost 0 bases, J lost 6 bases, and 11 bases lay in between. The CDR3, as DNA: TGCGCCAGCAGCCAAGACGGCAGGGGTGATGGCTACACCTTC. As protein: CASSQDGRGDGYTF.

This sequence joins TRBV13 and TRBJ2-7, with D maybe TRBD1 (6 bases). CDR3 length: 16 amino acids. Germline V CDR1 and CDR2: PRHDT, FYEKMQ (reference sequence). Trimming stripped 5 bases from V and 7 bases from J, with 24 bases between. Written as DNA, the CDR3 is TGTGCCAGCAGCACCGCCTCCGGGACCCTAAGGGGGGAGCAGTACTTC. Its protein is CASSTASGTLRGEQYF.

This CDR3 reads CASSLGLAGDLDEQFF. For the CDR3, the DNA is TGTGCCAGCAGCTTGGGACTAGCGGGGGATCTTGATGAGCAGTTCTTC. This chain links TRBV5-4 with TRBJ2-1, with 12 bases lining up with TRBD2. V shed 0 bases and J 8 bases; nucleotides not matched to a gene: 6. Germline V gives CDR1 SGHNT, CDR2 YYREEE (reference sequence). The CDR3 consists of 16 residues. Full variable domain (missing parts from reference TRBV5-4 and TRBJ2-1): ETGVTQSPTHLIKTRGQQVTLRCSSQSGHNTVSWYQQALGQGPQFIFQYYREEENGRGNFPPRFSGLQFPNYSSELNVNALELDDSALYLCASSLGLAGDLDEQFFGPGTRLTVL.

The chain uses TRBV7-9 and TRBJ2-7, with a tentative D call TRBD2 (5 bases). V was pared by 5 bases and J by 2 bases, with 16 bases between. Germline V lookup: CDR1 SEHNR, CDR2 FQNEAQ (reference sequence). CDR3 size: 15 residues. The CDR3 region has the DNA TGTGCCAGCAGCAGTCCACGGACTGCCGCCTACGAGCAGTACTTC. Amino acids: CASSSPRTAAYEQYF.

The gene calls are TRBV7-9 and TRBJ2-3, with 7 bases that match TRBD2. The J segment lost 1 base and the V segment lost 5 bases, leaving 9 bases of the junction unmatched. The V gene's germline CDR1 is SEHNR and CDR2 FQNEAQ (reference sequence). The CDR3 is 16 amino acids. This CDR3 reads CASSQEGTSGTDTQYF. The CDR3, as DNA: TGTGCCAGCAGCCAAGAGGGAACTAGCGGCACAGATACGCAGTATTTT.

This chain uses TRBV6-5 with TRBJ1-5, with D perhaps matching TRBD1 (5 bases). The V and J ends lost 4 bases and 6 bases respectively, with 13 bases between them. Looked up from germline, CDR1 is MNHEY and CDR2 is SVGAGI. The CDR3 has 14 amino acids. Written as DNA, the CDR3 is TGTGCCAGCAGTTCCTCTGGCGGGACTCAGCCCCAGCATTTT. It encodes CASSSSGGTQPQHF.

V gene TRBV13 combines with J gene TRBJ1-2; unclear D gene. CDR1 and CDR2 from the germline V gene are PRHDT and FYEKMQ (reference sequence). Deletions cut 5 bases from V and 6 bases from J, with 10 bases between. The CDR3 spans 12 residues. The CDR3 DNA is TGTGCCAGCAGCCAGAACAAGAATGGCTACACCTTC. Translating gives CASSQNKNGYTF.

The rearrangement uses TRBV19 and TRBJ2-5; 12 bases fit TRBD2. Trimming cost V 4 bases and J 2 bases; bases outside gene matches: 5. This CDR3 is built from 16 residues. CDR1 and CDR2 (germline): LNHDA, SQIVND (reference sequence). DNA of the CDR3: TGTGCCAGTAGTACCTCCGGACTAGCGGGGCAAGAGACCCAGTACTTC. Translating gives CASSTSGLAGQETQYF.

This clone appeared once. The rearrangement links TRBV29-1 to TRBJ1-2, with 7 nucleotides matching TRBD1. Germline V gives CDR1 SQVTM, CDR2 ANQGSEA. The CDR3 covers 17 residues. The ends lost 1 base at V and 2 bases at J; junction bases unmatched: 13. Here the CDR3 reads CSVEVVRRGRENYGYTF. In nucleotides, the CDR3 is TGCAGCGTTGAAGTAGTGAGAAGGGGGCGCGAGAACTATGGCTACACCTTC.

This clone was picked up a small number of times. V is TRBV19 and J is TRBJ2-1; tentative D call: TRBD1 (6 bases). Germline V gene sequence: CDR1 LNHDA, CDR2 SQIVND (reference sequence). This CDR3 spans 15 amino acids. V was clipped by 7 bases and J by 2 bases, with 15 bases between them. CDR3: CASTKTGNPYNEQFF. The CDR3 DNA reads TGTGCCAGTACCAAAACAGGGAACCCCTACAATGAGCAGTTCTTC.

The J gene is TRBJ2-5, the V gene TRBV7-9, with TRBD2 as a possible D gene (5 bases). CDR1 SEHNR and CDR2 FQNEAQ come from the germline V gene (reference sequence). The CDR3 is made up of 15 amino acids. Trimming took off 5 bases at V and 5 bases at J, with 18 bases between the two ends. CDR3 DNA: TGTGCCAGCAGCGACACGGACCAACCGGGGGAGACCCAGTACTTC. Encoded protein: CASSDTDQPGETQYF. Using reference TRBV7-9 and TRBJ2-5 for the parts outside the CDR3, the full variable domain is DTGVSQNPRHKITKRGQNVTFRCDPISEHNRLYWYRQTLGQGPEFLTYFQNEAQLEKSRLLSDRFSAERPKGSFSTLEIQRTEQGDSAMYLCASSDTDQPGETQYFGPGTRLLVL.

Concerning this clone itself: The junction departs from the called germline gene at one end, perhaps through a read error. V usage is TRBV2 and J usage is TRBJ1-1; the D gene is possibly TRBD1 (5 bases). Germline CDR1 reads SNHLY; CDR2 reads FYNNEI. This CDR3 is 13 amino acids long. Written as DNA, the CDR3 is TGTGCCAGCAGCGGTAGGGCAGGGACTGAAGCCTTCTTT. Protein product: CASSGRAGTEAFF.

This rearrangement joins TRBV4-2 to TRBJ2-3, with D tentatively TRBD2 (5 bases). The CDR3 loop spans 15 amino acids. The germline V and J ends were trimmed by 0 bases and 3 bases, with 10 bases remaining between them. Germline CDR1 and CDR2: LGHNA and YNFKEQ. Here the CDR3 reads CASSQEGSATDTQYF. The DNA for the CDR3 is TGTGCCAGCAGCCAAGAGGGTAGCGCGACAGATACGCAGTATTTT.

Concerning this clone itself: One end of the junction does not line up with germline, which may come from a read error. At the DNA level, this CDR3 is encoded by other sequences in the same sample as well. The chain links TRBV29-1 to TRBJ2-1, with 10 bases lining up with TRBD2. The germline CDR1 and CDR2 sequences are SQVTM and ANQGSEA. The CDR3 runs to 18 residues. The DNA for the CDR3 is TGCAGCGCCCCGGGTAGCGGGGGGATGATCTACTCCTATAATGAGCAGTTCTTC. The encoded protein is CSAPGSGGMIYSYNEQFF.

V gene TRBV27 combines with J gene TRBJ1-2; D unclear. V gave up 4 bases and J gave up 5 bases, with 5 bases separating them. Germline lookup yields CDR1 MNHEY and CDR2 SMNVEV (reference sequence). The CDR3 covers 11 residues. DNA of the CDR3: TGTGCCAGCAGTTCGGGTTATGGCTACACCTTC. This codes for CASSSGYGYTF.

V and J are TRBV29-1 and TRBJ1-1; 7 bases map to TRBD1. The ends lost 6 bases at V and 0 bases at J; junction bases unmatched: 4. Per germline, CDR1 SQVTM and CDR2 ANQGSEA. This CDR3 has 13 residues. The DNA for the CDR3 is TGCAGCGTCCAGGGGGGAATGAACACTGAAGCTTTCTTT. This codes for CSVQGGMNTEAFF.

CDR3 sequence reads: CAWSVVGSNQPQHF. The CDR3 bases are TGTGCCTGGAGTGTGGTAGGGAGCAATCAGCCCCAGCATTTT. This chain links TRBV30 with TRBJ1-5; D remains ambiguous. The CDR3 runs 14 residues. CDR1 GTSNPN and CDR2 SVGIG come from the germline V gene (reference sequence). The V and J ends lost 0 bases and 1 base respectively, with 7 bases between them.

This clone was counted a single time. The rearrangement joins TRBV6-5 to TRBJ2-7, with D perhaps matching TRBD1 (5 bases). This CDR3 contains 13 residues. CDR1 MNHEY and CDR2 SVGAGI come from the germline V gene. V lost 6 bases to trimming and J lost 5 bases, with 14 bases between them. In DNA form, the CDR3 reads TGTGCCAGCAGCGGTAGGGGATGGGACGAGCAGTACTTC. Amino acids: CASSGRGWDEQYF.